This T cell receptor beta chain was observed in a study of OX40 agonist ivuxolimab in advanced cancers. About the research overall: Six ivuxolimab dose levels, 0.01 to 10 mg/kg, were given intravenously every 2 weeks.

The CDR3 has 13 residues. Trimming stripped 3 bases from V and 9 bases from J, with 13 bases between. Germline assignment: CDR1 SGHNT and CDR2 YYREEE (reference sequence). TCRdb's copy holds only in-frame clones and misses some; the assay was immunoSEQ multiplex PCR. The sample holds roughly 100,000 clones; around 80% are singletons and the top ten take 5.8%. Sequencing used CD4+ or CD8+ T cells sorted from blood, obtained in a trial of the OX40 agonist ivuxolimab. This clonotype was sampled from an adult with an advanced solid tumor such as melanoma, head and neck, liver or kidney cancer. This sequence joins TRBV5-4 and TRBJ2-1, with D tentatively TRBD2 (6 bases). CDR3 DNA: TGTGCCAGCAGCTGGGACTTCTCCGCTGAGCAGTTCTTC. The encoded protein is CASSWDFSAEQFF.